The clone carrying this TCR beta chain was counted at least ten times. Germline trimming cut 0 bases from V and 1 base from J; bases unmatched to any gene: 1. Germline assignment: CDR1 ENHRY and CDR2 SYGVKD. The CDR3 totals 15 residues. One entry per CDR3 protein results from TCRdb running MiXCR on the 5' RACE reads. The table includes around 80,000 distinct CDR3 sequences, roughly 5.1% detected once. This sample is drawn from a study of T cells of healthy individuals. The receptor was derived from a female donor in good health. V and J are TRBV10-3 and TRBJ1-1, with 8 nucleotides matching TRBD1. Here the CDR3 DNA reads TGTGCCATCAGTGAGTCCCAGGGGGCGAACACTGAAGCTTTCTTT. Protein sequence: CAISESQGANTEAFF.